A single sample is the source of the 20 T cell receptor beta chains below, sequenced in a study of shared clonotypes between healthy human individuals (dated by TCRdb to 2020 to 2021). Library preparation was by the immunoSEQ multiplex PCR assay. What TCRdb holds here is the immuneACCESS table cut down to in-frame rearrangements. Part of the clones is not present; checked against another copy, under half of the missing clones reflect an unresolved V gene, and the others are unexplained. Within this sample are more than 2 million clones, with 85% to 95% of them counted one time only. The top ten clones comprise over 1.5% of the sample. CD8 naive samples consisted of CD45RO-negative cells that were positively selected for CCR7, yielding a CD45RA+CCR7+ population without TemRA cells. The source material was naive CD8+ T cells from PBMCs. The cell subset or site label of this sample denotes: CD45RA+CCR7+. All receptors derive from a man aged 18 to 35 in good health. Some clones in this sample may be carry-over from other donors' samples.

The CDR3 sequence: CASSEGRVGENIQYF. DNA for the CDR3: TGTGCCAGCAGTGAGGGCAGGGTTGGAGAAAACATTCAGTACTTC. The chain combines TRBV2 with TRBJ2-4, with TRBD1 as a possible D gene (5 bases). The CDR3 has 15 amino acids. Trimming removed 3 bases from V and 5 bases from J, with 14 bases in between. The germline V gene has CDR1 SNHLY and CDR2 FYNNEI.

This clone was picked up a small number of times. The sample has other DNA sequences that encode this CDR3 too. The chain uses TRBV14 and TRBJ1-1; D remains unclear. The CDR3 is 11 residues long. From germline, CDR1 is SGHDN and CDR2 FVKESK. V lost 6 bases to trimming and J lost 4 bases, with 6 bases between them. Written as DNA, the CDR3 is TGTGCCAGCAGTCGCGGCACTGAAGCTTTCTTT. Its protein product is CASSRGTEAFF.

The table lists this clone with a count of one. V and J are TRBV27 and TRBJ1-1; 8 bases align to TRBD1. This CDR3 contains 14 residues. CDR1 MNHEY and CDR2 SMNVEV come from the germline V gene (reference sequence). The J segment lost 3 bases and the V segment lost 5 bases, leaving 5 bases of the junction unmatched. CDR3 residues: CASSPGDRHTEAFF. The CDR3 nucleotides read TGTGCCAGCAGTCCGGGGGACAGGCACACTGAAGCTTTCTTT.

The chain is built from TRBV28 and TRBJ2-3, with TRBD2 identical over 10 bases. The CDR3 contains 16 residues. The V gene's germline CDR1 is MDHEN and CDR2 SYDVKM. V was pared by 1 base and J by 5 bases, with 6 bases of the junction left unmatched. The CDR3 loop is CASSLSLAGEEDTQYF. The CDR3 DNA sequence: TGTGCCAGCAGTTTATCGCTAGCGGGGGAGGAAGATACGCAGTATTTT.

The chain has TRBV4-3 and TRBJ2-7; 9 positions match TRBD1. CDR1 is LGHNA and CDR2 is YSLEER in the germline V gene. Trimming removed 5 bases from V and 5 bases from J; junction bases left unmatched: 4. The CDR3 contains 13 residues. The CDR3 reads CASSFGQGNEQYF. The CDR3 nucleotides are TGCGCCAGCAGCTTTGGACAGGGGAACGAGCAGTACTTC.

J is TRBJ1-1 and V is TRBV27, with D unclear. Germline V lookup: CDR1 MNHEY, CDR2 SMNVEV (reference sequence). Trimming pared 1 base from V and 1 base from J, leaving 10 bases between. The CDR3 is made up of 15 amino acids. Written as DNA, the CDR3 is TGTGCCAGCAGTTTATGGGAGGGCCCGAACACTGAAGCTTTCTTT. This encodes CASSLWEGPNTEAFF.

This chain joins TRBV19 and TRBJ1-3; the D gene is possibly TRBD1 (6 bases). The CDR3 length is 15 residues. The germline V and J ends were trimmed by 5 bases and 0 bases, with 11 bases remaining between them. Germline V gene data show CDR1 as LNHDA and CDR2 as SQIVND (reference sequence). The CDR3 spells CASSPSDSSGNTIYF. CDR3 in DNA: TGTGCCAGTAGTCCATCGGACAGCTCTGGAAACACCATATATTTT.

The chain recombines TRBV13 with TRBJ2-1; D is unresolved. The CDR3 has 15 amino acids. Trimming took 6 bases from V and 4 from J, leaving 16 bases between them. Germline CDR1 is PRHDT and CDR2 is FYEKMQ (reference sequence). The CDR3 nucleotides are TGTGCCAGCAGTTTTACAGCAACCGCGTACAATGAGCAGTTCTTC. Translating it yields CASSFTATAYNEQFF.

The genes are TRBV27 and TRBJ2-7, with TRBD2 matching 10 bases. This CDR3 is built from 14 residues. Trimming cost V 7 bases and J 4 bases; bases outside gene matches: 7. Looked up from germline, CDR1 is MNHEY and CDR2 is SMNVEV (reference sequence). CDR3 in amino acids: CASTEAGGPYEQYF. The CDR3 coding sequence is TGTGCCAGCACCGAAGCGGGAGGGCCTTACGAGCAGTACTTC.

The count of this clone is one. The sample contains more than one DNA sequence encoding this CDR3. The gene calls are TRBV7-9 and TRBJ1-1; D is unclear. CDR3 length equals 14 residues. Germline assignment: CDR1 SEHNR and CDR2 FQNEAQ (reference sequence). The germline V and J ends were trimmed by 1 base and 1 base, with 7 bases remaining between them. CDR3 coding DNA: TGTGCCAGCAGCTTAGGAGACGGGAACACTGAAGCTTTCTTT. Translation: CASSLGDGNTEAFF.

The chain combines TRBV7-9 with TRBJ2-5, with D perhaps assigned TRBD1 or TRBD2 (5 bases each). The closer fit of TRBJ2-7 to the DNA end suggests the J call may be wrong. Germline loops: CDR1 SEHNR, CDR2 FQNEAQ (reference sequence). The CDR3 loop spans 16 amino acids. The CDR3 spells CASSSGTTSYSYEQYF. Written as DNA, the CDR3 is TGTGCCAGCAGCTCCGGGACGACCTCTTACTCCTACGAGCAGTACTTC.

The rearrangement joins TRBV27 to TRBJ2-7; D uncertain. The CDR3 totals 16 residues. Per the germline V gene, CDR1 is MNHEY and CDR2 is SMNVEV (reference sequence). V was shortened by 6 bases and J by 2 bases, with 20 bases between the two germline ends. The CDR3 spells CASSPRFRSMTYEQYF. The DNA for the CDR3 is TGTGCCAGCAGCCCAAGGTTCAGAAGTATGACCTACGAGCAGTACTTC.

The rearrangement joins TRBV27 to TRBJ2-7; unclear D gene. The V gene lost 0 bases and the J gene lost 0 bases, with 12 bases spanning the gap. Germline CDR1 and CDR2: MNHEY and SMNVEV (reference sequence). CDR3 length equals 16 residues. In DNA, the CDR3 is TGTGCCAGCAGTTTATCCCCGGGCTTTAACTCCTACGAGCAGTACTTC. This gives the protein CASSLSPGFNSYEQYF.

Comment on this clone: Other nucleotide sequences from this sample produce the same CDR3. The chain couples TRBV9 to TRBJ2-3; D gene uncertain. The CDR3 is 15 amino acids. Germline V gene sequence: CDR1 SGDLS, CDR2 YYNGEE. V shed 0 bases and J shed 0 bases, with 8 bases lying between them. CDR3 coding DNA: TGTGCCAGCAGCGTAGGTGTGGGGAGCACAGATACGCAGTATTTT. Translating it yields CASSVGVGSTDTQYF.

The genes are TRBV28 and TRBJ2-7; D is possibly TRBD1 (5 bases). V lost 7 bases and J 1 base, leaving 14 bases between the germline ends. Germline CDR1 MDHEN, CDR2 SYDVKM. The CDR3 spans 14 residues. The CDR3 spells CASKTPGQSYEQYF. The CDR3 region has the DNA TGTGCCAGCAAAACCCCCGGACAATCCTACGAGCAGTACTTC.

This sequence joins TRBV5-1 and TRBJ2-5, with a possible D match to TRBD1 (5 bases). V was cut by 0 bases and J by 4 bases, with 16 bases left in between. Germline CDR1 is SGHRS and CDR2 is YFSETQ. The CDR3 has 16 amino acids. For the CDR3, the DNA is TGCGCCAGCAGCTTGGTTGGGCTCTCCCAGGGAGAGACCCAGTACTTC. As protein: CASSLVGLSQGETQYF.

The chain links TRBV7-6 to TRBJ2-1; 13 bases match TRBD2. The CDR3 has 18 residues. Germline V CDR1 and CDR2: SGHVS, FNYEAQ. With V trimmed by 5 bases and J by 7 bases, 14 bases remained unmatched. DNA of the CDR3: TGTGCCAGCAGCCCCCTGACTAGCGGGAGGTCTCGTGTAAATGAGCAGTTCTTC. Its protein is CASSPLTSGRSRVNEQFF.

The count of this clone is one. The J gene is TRBJ1-5, the V gene TRBV7-8, with D perhaps TRBD1 (5 bases). Between the trimmed V and J ends, which lost 3 bases and 9 bases, there was a span of 15 bases. From germline, CDR1 is SGHVS and CDR2 FQNEAQ. This CDR3 has 14 residues. CDR3 sequence: CASSFGLGAGPQHF. The DNA of the CDR3 is TGTGCCAGCAGCTTCGGACTTGGGGCTGGGCCCCAGCATTTT.

The chain combines TRBV2 with TRBJ1-1, with D perhaps matching TRBD1 (5 bases). V lost 1 base and J lost 6, with 12 bases in between. CDR3 size: 14 residues. Germline lookup yields CDR1 SNHLY and CDR2 FYNNEI. CDR3 bases: TGTGCCAGCAGTGAAGGAGAGAGGGGCGCTGAAGCTTTCTTT. Protein: CASSEGERGAEAFF.

The chain carries TRBV28 and TRBJ2-7; D tentatively reads TRBD1 or TRBD2 (5 bases each). The CDR3 length is 12 residues. V was pared by 6 bases and J by 12 bases, with 18 bases between. Looked up from germline, CDR1 is MDHEN and CDR2 is SYDVKM. The CDR3 nucleotides read TGTGCCAGCAGATGGGGACCTCACGTGTGGTACTTC. It encodes CASRWGPHVWYF.